This T cell receptor beta chain was recorded in a study of ipilimumab plus nivolumab after autologous stem cell transplantation. The overall study: Patients received a median of roughly five ipilimumab and roughly 8 nivolumab doses. Myeloma patients were high-risk transplant-naive or relapsed within 3 years of first autologous transplant.

The method was immunoSEQ multiplex PCR; TCRdb's version includes in-frame clones alone and lacks a portion of them. This sample has 37,000 or so clones; about 92% occur once, and the top ten carry over 0.85%. Trimming stripped 2 bases from V and 1 base from J, with 14 bases between. The germline gives CDR1 SGHDT, CDR2 YYEEEE. The CDR3 contains 16 residues. Starting 14 to 28 days after autologous transplant, ipilimumab 1 mg/kg was given. Dosing: nivolumab 3 mg/kg IV, weeks 1, 4, 7, 10, then every two weeks to week 26. This clone was observed a single time. The clonotype originates from a male donor with multiple myeloma. Material: PBMCs, obtained in a trial of ipilimumab plus nivolumab as post-transplant consolidation. The chain recombines TRBV5-6 with TRBJ2-3; D possibly uses TRBD1 or TRBD2 (6 bases each). In nucleotides, the CDR3 is TGTGCCAGCAGCTTTGGGCCGAGGGGGGGCACAGATACGCAGTATTTT. This gives the protein CASSFGPRGGTDTQYF.